A single sample gave rise to the 8 T cell receptor beta chains below, sequenced in a study of OX40 agonist ivuxolimab in advanced cancers. The receptor library was made with the immunoSEQ multiplex PCR assay. TCRdb mirrors the immuneACCESS table, restricted to in-frame sequences. Some clones are absent from its copies; in checked studies, under half trace to an unresolved V gene, and the reason for the others is unknown. Counted in this sample were about 100,000 clones; 75% to 90% of them appeared once. The ten largest make up approximately 0.16% of the sample. This sample comprised CD4+ or CD8+ T cells sorted from blood, obtained in a trial of the OX40 agonist ivuxolimab. These receptors were taken from an adult with an advanced solid tumor such as melanoma, head and neck, liver or kidney cancer.

The chain couples TRBV5-8 to TRBJ2-3, with unresolved D. The germline V gene encodes CDR1 SGHTS and CDR2 YDEGEE. The V end lost 4 bases, the J end lost 1 base, and 7 bases lay between the germline ends. The CDR3 runs 13 residues. CDR3 sequence reads: CASSPWGTDTQYF. The CDR3 region has the DNA TGTGCCAGCAGCCCCTGGGGCACAGATACGCAGTATTTT.

The genes are TRBV7-2 and TRBJ1-5; D unclear. This CDR3 comprises 14 residues. V lost 3 bases and J 2 bases, leaving 8 bases between the germline ends. CDR1 SGHTA and CDR2 FQGNSA come from the germline V gene. The CDR3 here is CASSFQRGNQPQHF. As DNA, the CDR3 is TGTGCCAGCAGCTTTCAGAGGGGCAATCAGCCCCAGCATTTT. Together with reference TRBV7-2 and TRBJ1-5, the CDR3 gives the full variable domain: GAGVSQSPSNKVTEKGKDVELRCDPISGHTALYWYRQSLGQGLEFLIYFQGNSAPDKSGLPSDRFSAERTGGSVSTLTIQRTQQEDSAVYLCASSFQRGNQPQHFGDGTRLSIL.

This sequence joins TRBV9 and TRBJ1-2; the match to TRBD1 covers 8 bases. The V and J ends lost 4 bases and 2 bases, in that order; junction bases with no gene match: 7. Germline V gene sequence: CDR1 SGDLS, CDR2 YYNGEE. The CDR3 extends over 15 amino acids. The CDR3 sequence: CASSSRTGRNYGYTF. The CDR3 coding sequence is TGTGCCAGCAGCTCACGGACAGGGAGAAACTATGGCTACACCTTC.

The genes are TRBV19 and TRBJ1-5, with no clear D. This CDR3 spans 15 amino acids. CDR1 and CDR2 (germline): LNHDA, SQIVND (reference sequence). With 5 bases removed from V and 8 bases from J, the gap between germline ends came to 19 bases. In DNA form, the CDR3 reads TGTGCCAGTAGTCCCGACCGGTGGGGTATAGAGCCCCAGCATTTT. Its translation: CASSPDRWGIEPQHF.

The CDR3 loop is CASSLEIGSYTGELFF. CDR3 DNA sequence: TGCGCCAGCAGCTTGGAAATAGGGAGCTACACCGGGGAGCTGTTTTTT. The rearrangement uses TRBV5-1 and TRBJ2-2; maybe TRBD2 (5 bases). The V gene lost 0 bases and the J gene lost 3 bases, with 12 bases spanning the gap. Looked up from germline, CDR1 is SGHRS and CDR2 is YFSETQ. This CDR3 spans 16 amino acids.

The V and J genes are TRBV6-1 and TRBJ2-1; TRBD1 matches at 7 bases. J gave up 5 bases and V 5 bases, and 3 bases lay outside the gene matches. The germline V gene has CDR1 MNHNS and CDR2 SASEGT. The CDR3 contains 13 residues. In DNA form, the CDR3 reads TGTGCCAGCAGTCGTGACAGGGACAATGAGCAGTTCTTC. It specifies CASSRDRDNEQFF.

The chain couples TRBV5-3 to TRBJ2-3; 11 bases agree with TRBD2. TRBV5-3 is classed as an ORF, of uncertain function. The ends lost 8 bases at V and 4 bases at J; junction bases unmatched: 15. The CDR3 runs 17 residues. CDR3 residues: CASTTDPLAGVADTQYF. CDR3 sequence (DNA): TGTGCCAGTACCACAGACCCACTAGCGGGAGTGGCAGATACGCAGTATTTT.

Points on this clone: Other DNA sequences in the sample encode the same CDR3. This rearrangement joins TRBV7-6 to TRBJ2-7; TRBD1 aligns across 10 bases. Germline V lookup: CDR1 SGHVS, CDR2 FNYEAQ. The length of the CDR3 is 14 residues. The V and J ends lost 5 bases and 2 bases, in that order; junction bases with no gene match: 3. CDR3: CASSPGQGPYEQYF. In DNA, the CDR3 is TGTGCCAGCAGCCCGGGACAGGGGCCCTACGAGCAGTACTTC. Combining the CDR3 with reference TRBV7-6 and TRBJ2-7 gives the whole variable domain GAGVSQSPRYKVTKRGQDVALRCDPISGHVSLYWYRQALGQGPEFLTYFNYEAQQDKSGLPNDRFSAERPEGSISTLTIQRTEQRDSAMYRCASSPGQGPYEQYFGPGTRLTVT.